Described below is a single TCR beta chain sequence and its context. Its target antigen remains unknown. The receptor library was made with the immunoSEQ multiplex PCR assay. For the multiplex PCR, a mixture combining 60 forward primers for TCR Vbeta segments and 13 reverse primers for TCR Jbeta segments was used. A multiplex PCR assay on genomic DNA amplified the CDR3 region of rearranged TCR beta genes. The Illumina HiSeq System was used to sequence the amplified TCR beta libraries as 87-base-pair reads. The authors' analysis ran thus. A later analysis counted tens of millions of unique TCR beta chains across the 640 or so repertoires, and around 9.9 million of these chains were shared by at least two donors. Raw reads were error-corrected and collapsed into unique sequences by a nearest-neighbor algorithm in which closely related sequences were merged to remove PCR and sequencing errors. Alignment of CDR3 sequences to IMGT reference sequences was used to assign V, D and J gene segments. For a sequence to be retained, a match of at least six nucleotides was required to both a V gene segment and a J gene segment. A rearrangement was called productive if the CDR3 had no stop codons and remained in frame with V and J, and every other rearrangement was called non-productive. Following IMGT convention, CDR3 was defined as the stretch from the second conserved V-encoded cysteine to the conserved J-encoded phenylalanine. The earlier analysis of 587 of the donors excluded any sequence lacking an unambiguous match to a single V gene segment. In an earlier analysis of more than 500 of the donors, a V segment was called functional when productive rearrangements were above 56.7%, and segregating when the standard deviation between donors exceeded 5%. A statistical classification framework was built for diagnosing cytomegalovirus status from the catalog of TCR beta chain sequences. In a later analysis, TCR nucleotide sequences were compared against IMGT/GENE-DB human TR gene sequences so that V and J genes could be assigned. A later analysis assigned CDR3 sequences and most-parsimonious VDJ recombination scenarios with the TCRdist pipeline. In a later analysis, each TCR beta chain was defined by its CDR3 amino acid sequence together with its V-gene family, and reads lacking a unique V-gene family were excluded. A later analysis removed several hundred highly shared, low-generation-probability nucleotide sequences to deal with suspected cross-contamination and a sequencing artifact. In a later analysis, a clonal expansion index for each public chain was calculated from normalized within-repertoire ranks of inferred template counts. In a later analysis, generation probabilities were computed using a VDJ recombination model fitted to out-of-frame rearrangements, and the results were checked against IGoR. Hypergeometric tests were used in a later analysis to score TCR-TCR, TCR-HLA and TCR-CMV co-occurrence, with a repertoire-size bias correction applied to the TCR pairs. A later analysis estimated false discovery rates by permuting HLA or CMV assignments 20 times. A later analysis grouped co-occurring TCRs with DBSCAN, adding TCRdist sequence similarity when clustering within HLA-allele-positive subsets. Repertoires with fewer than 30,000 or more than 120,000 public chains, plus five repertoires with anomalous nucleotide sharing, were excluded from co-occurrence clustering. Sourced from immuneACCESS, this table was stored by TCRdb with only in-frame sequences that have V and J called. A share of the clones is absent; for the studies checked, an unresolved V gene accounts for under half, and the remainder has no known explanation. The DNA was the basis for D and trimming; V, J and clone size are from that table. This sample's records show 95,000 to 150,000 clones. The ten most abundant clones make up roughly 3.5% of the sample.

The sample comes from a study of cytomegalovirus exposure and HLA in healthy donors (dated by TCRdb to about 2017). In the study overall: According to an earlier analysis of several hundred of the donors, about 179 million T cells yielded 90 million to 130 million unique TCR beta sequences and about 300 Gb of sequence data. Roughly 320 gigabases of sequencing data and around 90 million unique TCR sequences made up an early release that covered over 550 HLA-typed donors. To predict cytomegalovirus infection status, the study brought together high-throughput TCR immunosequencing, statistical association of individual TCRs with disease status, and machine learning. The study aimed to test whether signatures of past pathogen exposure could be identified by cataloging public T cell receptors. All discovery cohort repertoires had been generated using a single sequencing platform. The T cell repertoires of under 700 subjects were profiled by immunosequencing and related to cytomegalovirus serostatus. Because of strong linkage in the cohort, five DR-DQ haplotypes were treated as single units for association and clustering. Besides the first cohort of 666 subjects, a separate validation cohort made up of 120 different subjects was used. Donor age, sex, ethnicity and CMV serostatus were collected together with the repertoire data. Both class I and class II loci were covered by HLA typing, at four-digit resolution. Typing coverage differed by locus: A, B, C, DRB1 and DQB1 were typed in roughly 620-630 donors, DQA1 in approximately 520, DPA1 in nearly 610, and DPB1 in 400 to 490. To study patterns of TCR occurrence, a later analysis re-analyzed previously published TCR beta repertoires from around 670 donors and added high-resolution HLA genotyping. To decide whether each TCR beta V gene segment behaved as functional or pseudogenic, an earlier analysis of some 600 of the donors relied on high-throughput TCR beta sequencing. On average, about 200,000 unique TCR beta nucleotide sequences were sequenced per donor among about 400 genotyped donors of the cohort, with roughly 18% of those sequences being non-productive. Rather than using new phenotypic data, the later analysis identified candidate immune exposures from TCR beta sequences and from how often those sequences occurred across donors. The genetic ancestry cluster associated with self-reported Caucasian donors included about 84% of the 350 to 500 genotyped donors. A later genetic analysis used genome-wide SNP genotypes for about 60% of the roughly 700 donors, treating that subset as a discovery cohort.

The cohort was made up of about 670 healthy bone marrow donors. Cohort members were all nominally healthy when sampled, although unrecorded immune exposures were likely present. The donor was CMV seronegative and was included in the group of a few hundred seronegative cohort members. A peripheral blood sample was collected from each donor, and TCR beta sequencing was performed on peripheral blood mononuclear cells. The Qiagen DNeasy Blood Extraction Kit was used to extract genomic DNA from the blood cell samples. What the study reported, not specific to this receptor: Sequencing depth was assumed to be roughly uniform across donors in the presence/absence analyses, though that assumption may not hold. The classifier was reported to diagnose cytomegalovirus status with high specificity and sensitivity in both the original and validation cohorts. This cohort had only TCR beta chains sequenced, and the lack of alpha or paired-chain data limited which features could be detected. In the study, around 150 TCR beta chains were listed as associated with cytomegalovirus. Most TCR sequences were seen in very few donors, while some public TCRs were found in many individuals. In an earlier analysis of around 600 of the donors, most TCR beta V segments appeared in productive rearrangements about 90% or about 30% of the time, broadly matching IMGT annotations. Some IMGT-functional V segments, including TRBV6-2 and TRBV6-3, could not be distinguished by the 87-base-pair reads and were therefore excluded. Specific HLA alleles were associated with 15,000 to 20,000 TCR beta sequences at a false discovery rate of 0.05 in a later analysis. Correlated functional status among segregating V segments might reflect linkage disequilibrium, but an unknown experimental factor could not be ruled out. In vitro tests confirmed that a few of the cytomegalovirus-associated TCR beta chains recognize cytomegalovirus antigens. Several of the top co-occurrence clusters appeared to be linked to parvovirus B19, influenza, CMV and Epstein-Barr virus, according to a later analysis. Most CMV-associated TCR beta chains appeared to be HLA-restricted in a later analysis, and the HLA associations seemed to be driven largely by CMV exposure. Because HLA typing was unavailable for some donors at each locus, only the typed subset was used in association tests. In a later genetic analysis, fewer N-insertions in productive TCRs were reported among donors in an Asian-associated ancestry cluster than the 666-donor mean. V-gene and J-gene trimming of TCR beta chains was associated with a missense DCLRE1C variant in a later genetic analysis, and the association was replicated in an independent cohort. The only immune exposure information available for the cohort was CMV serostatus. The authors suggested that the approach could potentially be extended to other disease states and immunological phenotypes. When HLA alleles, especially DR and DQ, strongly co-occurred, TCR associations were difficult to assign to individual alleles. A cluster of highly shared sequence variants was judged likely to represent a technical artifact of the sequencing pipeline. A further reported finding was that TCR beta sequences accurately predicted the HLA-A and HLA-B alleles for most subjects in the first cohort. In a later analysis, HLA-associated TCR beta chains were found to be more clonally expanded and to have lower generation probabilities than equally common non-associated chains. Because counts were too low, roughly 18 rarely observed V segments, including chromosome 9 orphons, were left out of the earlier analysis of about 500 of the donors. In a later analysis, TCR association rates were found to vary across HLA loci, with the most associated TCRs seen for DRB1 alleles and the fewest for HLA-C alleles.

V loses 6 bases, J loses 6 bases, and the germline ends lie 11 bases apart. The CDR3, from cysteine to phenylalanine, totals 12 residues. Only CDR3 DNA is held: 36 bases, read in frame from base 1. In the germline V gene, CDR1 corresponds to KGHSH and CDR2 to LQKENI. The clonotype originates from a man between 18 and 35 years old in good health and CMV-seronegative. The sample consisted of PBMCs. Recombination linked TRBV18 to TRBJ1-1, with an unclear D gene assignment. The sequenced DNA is TGTGCCAGCTCCCCTCTAGGTCCTGAAGCTTTCTTT. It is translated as CASSPLGPEAFF.